The sequence of this TCR beta chain was determined in a study of cytomegalovirus exposure and HLA in healthy donors (dated by TCRdb to about 2017). As for the study more broadly: According to a later analysis, the 100 to 150 validation repertoires were produced on the same platform as the roughly 700 repertoires of the first cohort. In addition to the first cohort of 666 subjects, a separate validation cohort of 120 different subjects was used. The study aimed to test whether cataloging public T cell receptors could reveal signatures of past pathogen exposure. The study combined high-throughput TCR immunosequencing, statistical association of individual TCRs with disease status, and machine learning to predict cytomegalovirus infection status.

Details on this clone: This clone's antigen is unknown. There are no base qualities to consult, and no much larger clone falls within one base.

Relative to germline, V is missing 5 bases and J is missing 4 bases, with 9 bases of the junction outside any gene match. Including the terminal cysteine and phenylalanine, the CDR3 comprises 15 residues. Kept here is only the CDR3 DNA, which spans 45 bases and is read in frame from base 1. CDR1 and CDR2 (SNHLY, FYNNEI) derive from the germline V gene. Libraries came from the immunoSEQ multiplex PCR assay. The original pipeline was this. A statistical classification framework was developed to diagnose cytomegalovirus status using the catalog of TCR beta chain sequences. What TCRdb holds here is the immuneACCESS table cut down to in-frame rearrangements. Part of the clones is not present; checked against another copy, under half of the missing clones reflect an unresolved V gene, and the others are unexplained. That table furnishes V, J and clone size, whereas the DNA furnished D and trimming. This sample holds under 150,000 clones; 85% to 90% were observed only once. Of the sample, about 6% falls within the top ten clones.

Overall study results and their limits: A later analysis lacked HLA typing for the validation cohort, so it scored co-occurrence in that cohort across all 110 or so repertoires. Most TCR sequences were seen in very few donors, while some public TCRs were found in many individuals. In vitro tests confirmed that three of the cytomegalovirus-associated TCR beta chains recognize cytomegalovirus antigens. In a later analysis, TCRs clustered in the first cohort were found to also tend to co-occur in the approximately 120 validation repertoires, with 85% to 95% of cluster scores above 0. Cytomegalovirus status was reported to be diagnosed by the classifier with high specificity and sensitivity in both the original and validation cohorts. The study gave a list of 150 to 200 TCR beta chains associated with cytomegalovirus. According to the authors, the approach could potentially be generalized to other disease states and immunological phenotypes.

The donors were included in the validation cohort of 120 subjects, a group kept apart from the roughly 670-subject first cohort. The sequence links TRBV2 to TRBJ1-2; TRBD1 fits 8 bases in the junction. The specimen sequenced was PBMCs. The TCR originated in a young woman in good health and CMV-seropositive. For the CDR3, the sequence is CASSTGQGRGYGYTF. The bases read TGTGCCAGCAGTACCGGACAGGGCCGAGGCTATGGCTACACCTTC.